This T cell receptor (beta chain) was recovered during a study of T cells in Graves' hyperthyroidism and ophthalmopathy. Germline V gives CDR1 MNHEY, CDR2 SVGEGT. V lost 4 bases and J 6 bases, leaving 10 bases between the germline ends. The CDR3 contains 13 residues. From RNA transcripts, TCR beta CDR3 regions were amplified. Researchers ran a first-round RT-PCR on the TCR CDR3 using the HTBI primer set. MiXCR was run by TCRdb on the multiplex PCR reads, yielding one entry per CDR3 protein. The repertoire holds 550,000 to 800,000 distinct CDR3 sequences, with about a sixth as singletons. This clonotype was recorded a few times.

This sequence joins TRBV6-2 or TRBV6-3 and TRBJ1-5; D is uncertain. The TCR was taken from a man aged 18 to 35 with Graves' hyperthyroidism. Sequenced sample: blood. CDR3 sequence reads: CASSSSQGQPQHF. CDR3 DNA sequence: TGTGCCAGCAGTTCGTCCCAAGGTCAGCCCCAGCATTTT.